The 24 T cell receptor beta chains below were found in one sample sequenced in a study of T cells in Graves' hyperthyroidism and ophthalmopathy. TCR beta CDR3 regions were amplified from RNA transcripts. HTBI primers were employed in a first-round RT-PCR of the TCR CDR3. Each CDR3 protein gets one entry after TCRdb re-called the multiplex PCR reads with MiXCR. The table lists over 250,000 distinct CDR3 sequences, more than 15% of them singletons. Sequenced: blood. Receptors originate from a woman in her sixties with Graves' ophthalmopathy.

This clonotype was observed a handful of times. In DNA, the CDR3 is TGTGCCAGCAGCGTAGTTGGGGGGGAACAGGGGAACACCGGGGAGCTGTTTTTT. Its translation is CASSVVGGEQGNTGELFF. The rearrangement joins TRBV9 to TRBJ2-2, with a tentative D call TRBD2 (7 bases). CDR1 SGDLS and CDR2 YYNGEE come from the germline V gene. CDR3 length equals 18 residues. V was cut by 0 bases and J by 1 base, with 16 bases left in between.

This clonotype was recorded at least ten times. The J gene is TRBJ2-1, the V gene TRBV12-3 or TRBV12-4, with D unresolved. This CDR3 has 12 residues. V lost 5 bases, J lost 4 bases, and 6 bases lay in between. The CDR3 region is CASSAAYNEQFF. The CDR3 DNA is TGTGCCAGCAGTGCAGCGTACAATGAGCAGTTCTTC.

For this clonotype: At one end, the junction sequence differs from germline, possibly due to a read error. The CDR3 DNA reads TGTGCCAGCAGTGAAGGAGGACAGCTGAACACTGAAGCCTTCTTT. As protein: CASSEGGQLNTEAFF. This sequence joins TRBV6-1 and TRBJ1-1; maybe TRBD1 (6 bases). CDR3 length: 15 amino acids. Germline CDR1 MNHNS, CDR2 SASEGT.

This clonotype was found many times. The rearrangement uses TRBV10-3 and TRBJ2-5; the D gene is possibly TRBD1 (6 bases). CDR1 ENHRY and CDR2 SYGVKD come from the germline V gene. The CDR3 is 14 residues long. The V gene lost 3 bases and the J gene lost 3 bases, with 11 bases spanning the gap. CDR3 bases: TGTGCCATCAGTGATGCCGGGACAAAAGAGACCCAGTACTTC. It translates to CAISDAGTKETQYF.

This clonotype has ten or more counts. The V call is TRBV20-1, the J call TRBJ2-7, with D perhaps matching TRBD1 (5 bases). In germline, CDR1 is DFQATT, CDR2 SNEGSKA (reference sequence). This CDR3 comprises 13 residues. V was clipped by 7 bases and J by 5 bases, with 18 bases between them. The CDR3 region is CSVNLRDGDEQYF. CDR3 sequence (DNA): TGCAGTGTTAACCTCAGGGATGGGGACGAGCAGTACTTC.

This clonotype has at least ten counts. The chain couples TRBV28 to TRBJ1-2; the match to TRBD1 covers 9 bases. V was clipped by 2 bases and J by 8 bases; unmatched bases: 6. CDR1 is MDHEN, CDR2 SYDVKM, per germline. This CDR3 is 14 amino acids long. The CDR3 here is CASSLGGTGQGYTF. For the CDR3, the DNA is TGTGCCAGCAGTTTAGGAGGGACAGGGCAGGGCTACACCTTC.

In this sample, this clonotype turned up many times. V and J are TRBV2 and TRBJ2-1; D assignment may be TRBD1 or TRBD2 (6 bases each). Trimming removed 3 bases at V and 9 bases at J, with 12 bases between. Germline CDR1 and CDR2: SNHLY and FYNNEI. There are 13 residues in the CDR3. This chain's CDR3 is CASSDPGAGEQFF. The CDR3 DNA is TGTGCCAGCAGTGATCCGGGGGCGGGTGAGCAGTTCTTC.

This clonotype appeared a few times. The chain combines TRBV5-1 with TRBJ1-5; D not certain. Germline V gene data show CDR1 as SGHRS and CDR2 as YFSETQ. V was clipped by 3 bases and J by 4 bases, with 11 bases between them. The CDR3 has 14 amino acids. The CDR3 spells CASSSDGPNQPQHF. The CDR3 DNA follows: TGCGCCAGCAGCTCGGACGGCCCGAATCAGCCCCAGCATTTT.

This clonotype was detected many times. The chain employs TRBV12-3 or TRBV12-4 and TRBJ1-4; 7 positions agree with TRBD1. The V gene end was trimmed by 6 bases and the J gene end by 8 bases; junction bases not matched to a gene: 12. The CDR3 consists of 15 residues. This CDR3 is CASRVPGTAREKLFF. DNA of the CDR3: TGTGCCAGCAGGGTCCCCGGGACAGCTCGAGAAAAACTGTTTTTT.

This clonotype came up many times. The chain couples TRBV27 to TRBJ2-7; D remains unclear. CDR1 and CDR2 (germline): MNHEY, SMNVEV (reference sequence). The CDR3 runs to 12 residues. V lost 5 bases, J lost 8 bases, and 13 bases lay in between. This chain's CDR3 is CASSTPFQQQYF. In nucleotides, the CDR3 is TGTGCCAGCAGTACCCCATTCCAGCAGCAGTACTTC.

This clonotype occurred a few times. CDR3 residues: CASSPVGALNQPQHF. DNA for the CDR3: TGCGCCAGCAGCCCCGTGGGGGCCCTAAATCAGCCCCAGCATTTT. The chain links TRBV5-1 to TRBJ1-5, with D possibly matching TRBD1 (6 bases). The CDR3 spans 15 residues. The germline CDR1 and CDR2 sequences are SGHRS and YFSETQ. V lost 4 bases to trimming and J lost 4 bases, with 15 bases between them.

This clonotype was counted many times. The chain joins TRBV16 to TRBJ1-1, with TRBD1 as a possible D gene (6 bases). Trimming removed 0 bases from V and 3 bases from J, with 8 bases in between. The CDR3 runs to 14 residues. Per the germline V gene, CDR1 is KGHSY and CDR2 is FQNENV. As DNA, the CDR3 is TGTGCCAGCAGCCAATCAGGGGGATACACTGAAGCTTTCTTT. Translated: CASSQSGGYTEAFF.

This clonotype appeared many times. The rearrangement joins TRBV20-1 to TRBJ1-4; maybe TRBD1 (5 bases). Germline V lookup: CDR1 DFQATT, CDR2 SNEGSKA (reference sequence). The V end was cut by 2 bases, the J end by 5 bases, with 9 bases between. The length of the CDR3 is 13 residues. The CDR3 region is CSARKTANEKLFF. CDR3 DNA sequence: TGCAGTGCTAGAAAGACAGCCAATGAAAAACTGTTTTTT.

In its sample, this clonotype was seen many times. This chain uses TRBV20-1 with TRBJ2-3; D perhaps matches TRBD2 (6 bases). V dropped 0 bases and J dropped 2 bases, with 15 bases sitting between them. Germline-derived CDR1 and CDR2 are DFQATT and SNEGSKA (reference sequence). The CDR3 extends over 16 amino acids. CDR3 sequence (DNA): TGCAGTGCTAGAGATAAGGCGGGATTGATCACAGATACGCAGTATTTT. Translated, it gives CSARDKAGLITDTQYF.

In this sample, this clonotype turned up many times. The chain is built from TRBV4-2 and TRBJ1-4; 8 bases align to TRBD1. From germline, CDR1 is LGHNA and CDR2 YNFKEQ. The CDR3 extends over 17 amino acids. V was pared by 0 bases and J by 8 bases, with 11 bases of the junction left unmatched. Written as DNA, the CDR3 is TGTGCCAGCAGCCAAGATCTCATTTTAAACAGGGGGGAAAAACTGTTTTTT. This gives the protein CASSQDLILNRGEKLFF.

This clonotype was observed a handful of times. The V gene is TRBV25-1, the J gene TRBJ2-1; D may be TRBD1 or TRBD2 (5 bases each). CDR3 length: 14 residues. Looked up from germline, CDR1 is MGHDK and CDR2 is SYGVNS. The germline V and J ends were trimmed by 7 bases and 4 bases, with 14 bases remaining between them. The CDR3 region is CASTPRGDYNEQFF. The DNA of the CDR3 is TGTGCCAGCACCCCAAGGGGAGATTACAATGAGCAGTTCTTC.

This chain joins TRBV2 and TRBJ1-3, with D perhaps TRBD1 (6 bases). The CDR3 covers 15 residues. Germline CDR1 reads SNHLY; CDR2 reads FYNNEI. V lost 11 bases and J 4 bases, leaving 21 bases between the germline ends. Written as DNA, the CDR3 is TGTGCCCGACCGACATCCCCAGGGGCGGGAAACACCATATATTTT. As protein: CARPTSPGAGNTIYF.

The rearrangement joins TRBV9 to TRBJ1-2; D possibly corresponds to TRBD1 (6 bases). Germline V gene sequence: CDR1 SGDLS, CDR2 YYNGEE. The germline V and J ends were trimmed by 7 bases and 4 bases, with 17 bases remaining between them. The CDR3 is made up of 14 amino acids. Here the CDR3 reads CASANRELSYGYTF. CDR3 nucleotides: TGTGCCAGCGCTAACAGGGAGTTGTCCTATGGCTACACCTTC.

This clonotype was observed at least ten times. The rearrangement links TRBV7-3 to TRBJ2-7; 9 bases map to TRBD1. This CDR3 has 15 amino acids. V lost 0 bases and J lost 5; bases outside the gene matches: 5. Per germline, CDR1 SGHTA and CDR2 FQGTGA. The DNA for the CDR3 is TGTGCCAGCAGCTTAACAAAGGACAGGGGAAACGAGCAGTACTTC. This codes for CASSLTKDRGNEQYF.

The sample holds many counts of this clonotype. The chain recombines TRBV27 with TRBJ1-1; D uncertain. Trimming took 9 bases from V and 3 from J, leaving 11 bases between them. Germline loops: CDR1 MNHEY, CDR2 SMNVEV (reference sequence). The CDR3 is made up of 12 amino acids. For the CDR3, the DNA is TGTGCCAGTAGGGCCCTTTACACTGAAGCTTTCTTT. Translation: CASRALYTEAFF.

This clonotype was counted at least ten times. This chain uses TRBV7-2 with TRBJ2-7; 9 bases fit TRBD1. The V gene end was trimmed by 3 bases and the J gene end by 5 bases; junction bases not matched to a gene: 5. This CDR3 has 14 amino acids. Germline CDR1 is SGHTA and CDR2 is FQGNSA. Written as DNA, the CDR3 is TGTGCCAGCAGCTTTAACAGGGGGCCGGACGAGCAGTACTTC. Translating it yields CASSFNRGPDEQYF.

This clonotype was counted at least ten times. The V gene is TRBV11-3, the J gene TRBJ2-1; 15 bases agree with TRBD2. The CDR3 has 16 amino acids. The germline CDR1 and CDR2 sequences are SGHNT and YENEEA. V dropped 5 bases and J dropped 9; count of bases not matched to a gene: 8. CDR3 in amino acids: CASSAKGLAGGVEQFF. CDR3 DNA sequence: TGTGCCAGCAGCGCTAAGGGACTAGCGGGAGGTGTTGAGCAGTTCTTC.

This clonotype occurred once. V gene TRBV5-1 combines with J gene TRBJ2-3; weak D call: TRBD1 (7 bases). V was cut by 2 bases and J by 5 bases, with 9 bases left in between. Looked up from germline, CDR1 is SGHRS and CDR2 is YFSETQ. The CDR3 loop spans 13 amino acids. This CDR3 reads CASSFQGGDTQYF. The CDR3 DNA follows: TGCGCCAGCAGCTTTCAGGGGGGAGATACGCAGTATTTT.

The sample holds many counts of this clonotype. The chain uses TRBV2 and TRBJ1-1; D is ambiguous. The CDR3 covers 15 residues. V was pared by 3 bases and J by 2 bases, with 13 bases between. In germline, CDR1 is SNHLY, CDR2 FYNNEI. The CDR3 sequence: CASSDQRPYNTEAFF. The CDR3 bases are TGTGCCAGCAGTGATCAACGGCCTTACAACACTGAAGCTTTCTTT.